This TCR beta chain came from a study of shared clonotypes between healthy human individuals. A word on this clone: Its specificity is unknown.

As defined, naive CD8 cells were CD45RO-negative and positively selected for CCR7, with terminally differentiated effector memory CD45RA+ cells excluded. Study outcomes and limitations: Rarefaction showed sorted-subset sequencing was incomplete despite large depth.

The protocol was immunoSEQ multiplex PCR, while the TCRdb copy is restricted to in-frame clones and leaves out a portion. The sample shows 550,000 to 650,000 clones, approximately 96% of them seen only once. The TCR originated in a woman in her twenties or thirties in good health. The sequenced material came from naive CD8+ T cells sorted from blood.

Here the CDR3 reads CASSIDDRGITDTQYF. CDR3 DNA: TGTGCCAGTAGTATAGATGACAGGGGGATAACAGATACGCAGTATTTT. The V gene is TRBV19, the J gene TRBJ2-3; 9 positions agree with TRBD1. There are 16 residues in the CDR3. Trimming took 0 bases from V and 3 from J; bases not matched to a gene: 4. Germline loops: CDR1 LNHDA, CDR2 SQIVND (reference sequence). Full variable domain (rest looked up from reference TRBV19 and TRBJ2-3): DGGITQSPKYLFRKEGQNVTLSCEQNLNHDAMYWYRQDPGQGLRLIYYSQIVNDFQKGDIAEGYSVSREKKESFPLTVTSAQKNPTAFYLCASSIDDRGITDTQYFGPGTRLTVL.